Below, 4 T cell receptor beta chains from the same sample are listed, as sequenced in a study of blood T cells in healthy people across ages. Alongside a J-beta primer mix, a sample-barcoded 5' primer served in a second PCR lasting roughly 7 to 11 cycles. TCRdb re-called the 5' RACE reads through MiXCR, storing one row per CDR3 protein. The sample includes around 1,000,000 distinct CDR3 sequences, approximately 38% of them seen just once. Sample: blood. The receptors were gathered from a man aged 18-30 years in good health.

The chain carries TRBV6-5 and TRBJ1-2; TRBD1 is a possible D gene (5 bases). Between the trimmed V and J ends, which lost 2 bases and 4 bases, there was a span of 14 bases. Germline CDR1 reads MNHEY; CDR2 reads SVGAGI. The CDR3 length is 15 residues. The CDR3 sequence is CASSYARGNAYGYTF. The CDR3, as DNA: TGTGCCAGCAGTTACGCCCGGGGGAATGCCTATGGCTACACCTTC.

A few counts support this clonotype. This chain joins TRBV25-1 and TRBJ2-3; possible D gene TRBD1, 6 bases. The CDR3 contains 12 residues. With 10 bases removed from V and 2 bases from J, the gap between germline ends came to 10 bases. The V gene's germline CDR1 is MGHDK and CDR2 SYGVNS. The CDR3 bases are TGTGCCATCGGGACACCCACAGATACGCAGTATTTT. It codes for CAIGTPTDTQYF.

The sample holds many counts of this clonotype. The genes are TRBV9 and TRBJ2-3; 12 bases are a match to TRBD2. V shed 5 bases, J shed 1 base, and the junction held 2 bases outside the gene matches. CDR1 and CDR2 (germline): SGDLS, YYNGEE. CDR3 length equals 15 residues. CDR3 amino acids: CASSWTSGGTDTQYF. The CDR3 bases are TGTGCCAGCAGTTGGACTAGCGGGGGCACAGATACGCAGTATTTT.

This clonotype showed up just a few times. The gene calls are TRBV7-2 and TRBJ2-5, with D uncertain. Trimming stripped 1 base from V and 11 bases from J, with 11 bases between. The CDR3 totals 12 residues. CDR1 is SGHTA and CDR2 is FQGNSA in the germline V gene. CDR3 sequence reads: CASSLDLYGQYF. The DNA for the CDR3 is TGTGCCAGCAGCTTAGATTTATATGGGCAGTACTTC.